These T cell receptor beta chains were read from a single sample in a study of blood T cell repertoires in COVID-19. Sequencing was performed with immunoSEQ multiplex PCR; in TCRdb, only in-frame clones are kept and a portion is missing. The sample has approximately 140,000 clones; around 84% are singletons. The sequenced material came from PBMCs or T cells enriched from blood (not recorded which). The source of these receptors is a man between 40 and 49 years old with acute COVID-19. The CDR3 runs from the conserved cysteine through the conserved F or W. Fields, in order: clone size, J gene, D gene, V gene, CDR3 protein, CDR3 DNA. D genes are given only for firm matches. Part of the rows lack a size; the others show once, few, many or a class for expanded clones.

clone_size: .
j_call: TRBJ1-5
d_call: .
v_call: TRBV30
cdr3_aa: CAWGQGGFQPQHF
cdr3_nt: TGTGCCTGGGGGCAGGGCGGTTTTCAGCCCCAGCATTTT

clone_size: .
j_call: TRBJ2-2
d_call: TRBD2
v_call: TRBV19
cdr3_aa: CASRTGSGDTGELFF
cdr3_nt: TGTGCCAGTAGGACGGGGAGCGGGGACACCGGGGAGCTGTTTTTT

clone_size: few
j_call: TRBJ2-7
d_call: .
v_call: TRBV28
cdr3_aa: CASSPGHPSYEQYF
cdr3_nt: TGTGCCAGCAGCCCGGGACACCCCTCCTACGAGCAGTACTTC

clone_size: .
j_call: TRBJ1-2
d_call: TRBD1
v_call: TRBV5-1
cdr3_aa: CASSLAPGTGWTGYTF
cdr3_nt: TGCGCCAGCAGCTTGGCACCCGGGACAGGGTGGACGGGCTACACCTTC

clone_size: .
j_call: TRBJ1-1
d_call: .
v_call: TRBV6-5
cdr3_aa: CASSYSKNTEAFF
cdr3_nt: TGTGCCAGCAGTTACTCCAAGAACACTGAAGCTTTCTTT

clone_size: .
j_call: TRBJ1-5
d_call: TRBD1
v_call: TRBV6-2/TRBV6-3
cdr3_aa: CASSYGGTANQPQHF
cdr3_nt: TGTGCCAGCAGTTACGGCGGGACAGCTAATCAGCCCCAGCATTTT

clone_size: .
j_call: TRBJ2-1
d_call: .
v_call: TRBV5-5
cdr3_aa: CASSFTADNEQFF
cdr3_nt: TGTGCCAGCAGCTTTACAGCGGACAATGAGCAGTTCTTC

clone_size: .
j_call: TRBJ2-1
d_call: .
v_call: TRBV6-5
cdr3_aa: CASSLGRSSYNEQFF
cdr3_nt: TGTGCCAGCAGCCTCGGGAGAAGCTCCTACAATGAGCAGTTCTTC

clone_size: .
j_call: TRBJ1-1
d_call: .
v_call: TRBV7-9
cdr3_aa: CASSVDIRVAFF
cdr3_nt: TGTGCCAGCAGTGTCGATATCAGGGTGGCTTTCTTT

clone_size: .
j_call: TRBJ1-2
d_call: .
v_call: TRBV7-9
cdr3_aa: CASSPVGDYGYTF
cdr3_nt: TGTGCCAGCAGCCCGGTCGGGGACTATGGCTACACCTTC

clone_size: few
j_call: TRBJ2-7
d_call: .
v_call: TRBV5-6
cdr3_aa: CASSLLRGEQYF
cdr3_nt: TGTGCCAGCAGCCTCTTACGGGGAGAGCAGTACTTC

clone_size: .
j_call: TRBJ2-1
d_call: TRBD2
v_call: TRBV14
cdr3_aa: CASSSLAGGYNEQFF
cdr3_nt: TGTGCCAGCAGTTCTCTAGCGGGGGGGTACAATGAGCAGTTCTTC

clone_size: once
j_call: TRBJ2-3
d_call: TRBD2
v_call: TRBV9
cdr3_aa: CASSVVLAGGGADTQYF
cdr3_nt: TGTGCCAGCAGCGTAGTACTAGCGGGAGGAGGTGCAGATACGCAGTATTTT

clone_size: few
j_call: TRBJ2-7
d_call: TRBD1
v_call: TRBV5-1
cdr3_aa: CASSSDRAVNEQYF
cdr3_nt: TGCGCCAGCAGCTCGGACAGGGCGGTAAACGAGCAGTACTTC

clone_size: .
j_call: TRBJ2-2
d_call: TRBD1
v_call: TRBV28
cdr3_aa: CASRDRPITGELFF
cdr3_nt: TGTGCCAGCAGGGACAGGCCAATCACCGGGGAGCTGTTTTTT

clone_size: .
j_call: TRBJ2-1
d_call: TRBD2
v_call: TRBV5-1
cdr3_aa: CASSFSGSVNEQFF
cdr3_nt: TGCGCCAGCAGCTTCAGCGGGAGTGTCAATGAGCAGTTCTTC

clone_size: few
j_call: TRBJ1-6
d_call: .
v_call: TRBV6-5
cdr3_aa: CATRTAADSPLHF
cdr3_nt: TGTGCCACCCGGACAGCCGCTGATTCACCCCTCCACTTT

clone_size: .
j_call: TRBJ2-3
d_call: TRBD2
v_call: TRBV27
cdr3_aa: CARAGTSGRGADTQYF
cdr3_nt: TGTGCCAGAGCCGGGACTAGCGGGAGGGGAGCAGATACGCAGTATTTT

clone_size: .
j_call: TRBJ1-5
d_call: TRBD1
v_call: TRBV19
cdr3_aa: CASRLQGARSNQPQHF
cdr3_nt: TGTGCCAGTAGATTACAGGGGGCGAGGAGCAATCAGCCCCAGCATTTT

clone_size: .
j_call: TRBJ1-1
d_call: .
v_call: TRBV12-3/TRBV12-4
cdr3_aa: CASSLESWREAFF
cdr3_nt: TGTGCCAGCAGTTTAGAGTCCTGGAGGGAAGCTTTCTTT

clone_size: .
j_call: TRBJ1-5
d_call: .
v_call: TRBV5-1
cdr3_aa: CASSLGSGGNQPQHF
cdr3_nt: TGCGCCAGCAGCTTAGGTTCCGGGGGCAATCAGCCCCAGCATTTT

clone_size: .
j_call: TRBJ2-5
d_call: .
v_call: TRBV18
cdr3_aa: CASVRSYQETQYF
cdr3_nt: TGTGCCAGCGTGAGGTCGTACCAAGAGACCCAGTACTTC